This T cell receptor beta chain was identified in a study of T cell clones after liver transplantation. CD3+CD4+ and CD3+CD8+ cells were FACS-sorted from thawed unstimulated PBMCs. This table comes from immunoSEQ multiplex PCR, and its TCRdb copy is limited to in-frame clones, with some not included. The sample contains tens of thousands of clones, about 80% of which appear only once. Germline CDR1 and CDR2: SEHNR and FQNEAQ (reference sequence). V was clipped by 1 base and J by 0 bases, with 15 bases between them. The CDR3 contains 18 residues. The specimen was CD4+ T cells from blood, collected 12 months after liver transplant. This rearrangement joins TRBV7-9 to TRBJ1-4, with a possible D match to TRBD1 (5 bases). This TCR came from a human patient who received a liver transplant. Some T cells may originate from the graft donor. The chain's CDR3 is CASSLEAPRVATNEKLFF. The CDR3 nucleotides are TGTGCCAGCAGCTTAGAGGCCCCCAGGGTTGCAACTAATGAAAAACTGTTTTTT. The variable domain in full, with the rest retrieved from reference TRBV7-9 and TRBJ1-4, is DTGVSQNPRHKITKRGQNVTFRCDPISEHNRLYWYRQTLGQGPEFLTYFQNEAQLEKSRLLSDRFSAERPKGSFSTLEIQRTEQGDSAMYLCASSLEAPRVATNEKLFFGSGTQLSVL.